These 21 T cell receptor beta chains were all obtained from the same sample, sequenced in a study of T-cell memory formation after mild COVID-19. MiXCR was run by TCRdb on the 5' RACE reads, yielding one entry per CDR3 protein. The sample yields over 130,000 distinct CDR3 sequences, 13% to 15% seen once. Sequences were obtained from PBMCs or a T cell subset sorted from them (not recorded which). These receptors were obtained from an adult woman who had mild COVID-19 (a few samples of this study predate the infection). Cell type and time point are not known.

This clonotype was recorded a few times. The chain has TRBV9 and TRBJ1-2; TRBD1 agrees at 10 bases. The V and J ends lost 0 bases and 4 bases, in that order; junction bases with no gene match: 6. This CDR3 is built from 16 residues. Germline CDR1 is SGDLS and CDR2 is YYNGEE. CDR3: CASSVADRGQIYGYTF. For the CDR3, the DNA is TGTGCCAGCAGCGTAGCTGACAGGGGGCAGATCTATGGCTACACCTTC.

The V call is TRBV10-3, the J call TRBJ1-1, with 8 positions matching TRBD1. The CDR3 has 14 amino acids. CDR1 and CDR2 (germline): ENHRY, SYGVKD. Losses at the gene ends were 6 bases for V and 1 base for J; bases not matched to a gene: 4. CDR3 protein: CAIRVDRENTEAFF. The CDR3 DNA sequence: TGTGCCATCAGAGTGGACAGGGAGAACACTGAAGCTTTCTTT.

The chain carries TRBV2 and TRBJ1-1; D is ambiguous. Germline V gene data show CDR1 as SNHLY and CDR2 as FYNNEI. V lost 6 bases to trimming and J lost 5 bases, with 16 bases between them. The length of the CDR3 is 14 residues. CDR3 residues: CASSPQQVGTEAFF. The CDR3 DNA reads TGTGCCAGCAGCCCACAGCAGGTCGGGACTGAAGCTTTCTTT.

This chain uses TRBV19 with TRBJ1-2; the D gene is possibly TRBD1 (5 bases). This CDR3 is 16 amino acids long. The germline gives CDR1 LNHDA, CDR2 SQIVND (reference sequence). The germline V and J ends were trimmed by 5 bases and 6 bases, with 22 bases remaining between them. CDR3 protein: CASSVTQDYHLDGYTF. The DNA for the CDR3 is TGTGCCAGTAGTGTCACACAGGATTATCACCTGGATGGCTACACCTTC.

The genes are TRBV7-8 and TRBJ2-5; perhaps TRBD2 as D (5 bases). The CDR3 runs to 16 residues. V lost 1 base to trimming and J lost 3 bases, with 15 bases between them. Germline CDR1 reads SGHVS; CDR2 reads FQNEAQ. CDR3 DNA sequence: TGTGCCAGCAGCTTAGGGAGCGGAACGTATAAAGAGACCCAGTACTTC. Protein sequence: CASSLGSGTYKETQYF. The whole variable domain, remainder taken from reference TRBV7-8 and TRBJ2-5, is GAGVSQSPRYKVAKRGQDVALRCDPISGHVSLFWYQQALGQGPEFLTYFQNEAQLDKSGLPSDRFFAERPEGSVSTLKIQRTQQEDSAVYLCASSLGSGTYKETQYFGPGTRLLVL.

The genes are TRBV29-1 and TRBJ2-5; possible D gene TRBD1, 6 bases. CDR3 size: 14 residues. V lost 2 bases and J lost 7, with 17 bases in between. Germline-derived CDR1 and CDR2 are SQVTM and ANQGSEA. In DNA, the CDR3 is TGCAGCGTTGAACGAGGGGGTGGAAGGGCGACCCAGTACTTC. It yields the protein CSVERGGGRATQYF.

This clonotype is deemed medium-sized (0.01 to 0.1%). The CDR3 here is CASSPDSFTPDTQYF. The CDR3 nucleotides are TGTGCCAGCAGCCCGGACAGCTTTACCCCAGATACGCAGTATTTT. The rearrangement links TRBV7-9 to TRBJ2-3; the D gene is possibly TRBD1 (6 bases). Germline CDR1 SEHNR, CDR2 FQNEAQ (reference sequence). This CDR3 comprises 15 residues. The V end lost 5 bases, the J end lost 4 bases, and 16 bases lay between the germline ends.

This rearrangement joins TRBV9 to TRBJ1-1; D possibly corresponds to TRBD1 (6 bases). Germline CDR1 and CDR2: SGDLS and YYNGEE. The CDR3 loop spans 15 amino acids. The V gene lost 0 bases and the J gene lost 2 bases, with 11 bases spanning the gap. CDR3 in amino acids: CASSVAGGLNTEAFF. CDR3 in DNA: TGTGCCAGCAGCGTAGCTGGGGGCCTCAACACTGAAGCTTTCTTT.

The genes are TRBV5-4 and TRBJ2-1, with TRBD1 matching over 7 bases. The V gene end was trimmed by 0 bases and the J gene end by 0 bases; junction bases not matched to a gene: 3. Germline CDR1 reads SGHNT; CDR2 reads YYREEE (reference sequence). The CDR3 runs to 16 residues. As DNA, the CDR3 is TGTGCCAGCAGCTTGGAGGGGGCTAGCTCCTACAATGAGCAGTTCTTC. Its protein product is CASSLEGASSYNEQFF.

The CDR3 loop is CASSETAGENEQFF. The CDR3 bases are TGTGCCAGCAGTGAAACGGCGGGAGAGAATGAGCAGTTCTTC. V and J are TRBV12-3 or TRBV12-4 and TRBJ2-1, with 7 bases identical to TRBD2. Trimming cost V 5 bases and J 7 bases; bases outside gene matches: 8. The length of the CDR3 is 14 residues.

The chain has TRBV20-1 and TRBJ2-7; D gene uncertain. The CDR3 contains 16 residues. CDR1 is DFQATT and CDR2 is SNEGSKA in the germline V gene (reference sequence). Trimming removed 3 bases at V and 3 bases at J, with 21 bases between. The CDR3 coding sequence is TGCAGTGCTAGGTCGGCGGACGGCATAGTATTCTACGAGCAGTACTTC. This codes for CSARSADGIVFYEQYF.

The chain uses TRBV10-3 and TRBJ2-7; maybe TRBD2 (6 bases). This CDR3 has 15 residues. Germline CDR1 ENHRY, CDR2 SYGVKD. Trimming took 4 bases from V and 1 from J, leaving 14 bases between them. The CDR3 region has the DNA TGTGCCATCAGTGCGCGACTAGGCCTTTCCTACGAGCAGTACTTC. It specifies CAISARLGLSYEQYF.

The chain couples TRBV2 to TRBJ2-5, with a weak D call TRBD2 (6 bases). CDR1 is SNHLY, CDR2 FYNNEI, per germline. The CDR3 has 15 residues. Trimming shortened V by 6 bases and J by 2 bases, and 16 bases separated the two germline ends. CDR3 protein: CASRASTSGQETQYF. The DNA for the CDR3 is TGTGCCAGCAGAGCATCTACGAGCGGGCAAGAGACCCAGTACTTC. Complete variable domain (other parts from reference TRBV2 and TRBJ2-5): EPEVTQTPSHQVTQMGQEVILRCVPISNHLYFYWYRQILGQKVEFLVSFYNNEISEKSEIFDDQFSVERPDGSNFTLKIRSTKLEDSAMYFCASRASTSGQETQYFGPGTRLLVL.

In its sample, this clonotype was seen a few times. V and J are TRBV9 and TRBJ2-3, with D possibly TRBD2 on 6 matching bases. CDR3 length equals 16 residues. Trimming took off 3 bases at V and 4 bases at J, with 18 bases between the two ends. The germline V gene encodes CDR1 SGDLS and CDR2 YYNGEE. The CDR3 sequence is CASSAEEGLKPDTQYF. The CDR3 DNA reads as TGTGCCAGCAGCGCAGAGGAGGGGCTAAAGCCAGATACGCAGTATTTT.

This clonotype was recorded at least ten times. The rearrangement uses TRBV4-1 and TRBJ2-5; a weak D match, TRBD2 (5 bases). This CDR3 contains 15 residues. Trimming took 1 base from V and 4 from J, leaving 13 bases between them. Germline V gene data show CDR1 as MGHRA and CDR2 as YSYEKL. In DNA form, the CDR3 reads TGCGCCAGCAGCCAAGCAGGAATCGGAGGAGAGACCCAGTACTTC. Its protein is CASSQAGIGGETQYF.

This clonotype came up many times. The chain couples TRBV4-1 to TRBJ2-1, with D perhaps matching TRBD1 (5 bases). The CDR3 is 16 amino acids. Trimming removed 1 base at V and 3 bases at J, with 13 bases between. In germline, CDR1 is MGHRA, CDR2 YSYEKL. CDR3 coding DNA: TGCGCCAGCAGCCAAGTAGCCGGCCAGGGCTACAATGAGCAGTTCTTC. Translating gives CASSQVAGQGYNEQFF.

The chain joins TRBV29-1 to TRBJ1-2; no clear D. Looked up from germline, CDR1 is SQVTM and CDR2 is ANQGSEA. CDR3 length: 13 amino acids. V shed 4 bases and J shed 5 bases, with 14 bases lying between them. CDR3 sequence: CSVVPSSGYGYTF. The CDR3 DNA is TGCAGCGTTGTTCCATCGAGCGGGTATGGCTACACCTTC.

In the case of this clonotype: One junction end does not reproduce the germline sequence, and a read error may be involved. Here the CDR3 reads CASSEGGAGEPFF. The CDR3 DNA sequence: TGTGCCAGCAGTGAGGGAGGGGCCGGGGAGCCGTTTTTT. The chain combines TRBV6-4 with TRBJ2-2; TRBD2 aligns across 7 bases. From germline, CDR1 is MRHNA and CDR2 SNTAGT. CDR3 length equals 13 residues.

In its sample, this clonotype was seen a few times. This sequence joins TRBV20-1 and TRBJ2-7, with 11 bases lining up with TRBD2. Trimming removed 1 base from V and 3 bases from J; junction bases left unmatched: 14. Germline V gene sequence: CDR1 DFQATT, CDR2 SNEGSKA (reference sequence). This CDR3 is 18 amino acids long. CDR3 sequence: CSARALGLAGQLVYEQYF. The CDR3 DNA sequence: TGCAGTGCTAGAGCCCTAGGACTAGCGGGCCAACTGGTCTACGAGCAGTACTTC.

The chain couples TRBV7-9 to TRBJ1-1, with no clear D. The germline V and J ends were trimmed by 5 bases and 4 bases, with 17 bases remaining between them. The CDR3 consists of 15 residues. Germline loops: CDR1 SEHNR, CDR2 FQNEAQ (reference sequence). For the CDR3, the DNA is TGTGCCAGCAGCGGGGAGCAAGGATTGCCCACTGAAGCTTTCTTT. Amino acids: CASSGEQGLPTEAFF.

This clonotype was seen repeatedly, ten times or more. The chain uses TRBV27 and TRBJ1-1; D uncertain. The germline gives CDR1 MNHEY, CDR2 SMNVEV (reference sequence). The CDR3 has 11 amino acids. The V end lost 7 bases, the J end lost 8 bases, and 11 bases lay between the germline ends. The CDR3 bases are TGTGCCAGCATCTACGGTCCAGAAGCTTTCTTT. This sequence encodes CASIYGPEAFF.